These 21 T cell receptor beta chains were all obtained from the same sample, sequenced in a study of cytomegalovirus exposure and HLA in healthy donors. PCR was performed using 60 Vbeta and 13 Jbeta primers. Method: immunoSEQ multiplex PCR; TCRdb's copy keeps in-frame clones and lacks some. The sample consists of about 190,000 clones, roughly four fifths of them appearing once. The sequencing sample was made of PBMCs. These receptors originate from a woman aged 18-30 years in good health and CMV-seronegative.

The chain uses TRBV6-5 and TRBJ1-5, with 7 bases lining up with TRBD1. This CDR3 is built from 14 residues. V shed 6 bases, J shed 6 bases, and the junction held 8 bases outside the gene matches. In germline, CDR1 is MNHEY, CDR2 SVGAGI. The CDR3 spells CASSRRQGGQPQHF. Written as DNA, the CDR3 is TGTGCCAGCAGCCGGAGACAGGGAGGTCAGCCCCAGCATTTT.

This clone was recorded only once. V and J are TRBV13 and TRBJ2-7, with D possibly TRBD1 on 5 matching bases. Trimming removed 6 bases from V and 4 bases from J, with 16 bases in between. The V gene's germline CDR1 is PRHDT and CDR2 FYEKMQ (reference sequence). CDR3 size: 14 residues. The CDR3 nucleotides are TGTGCCAGCAGGATTGGGGCAATCTGGTACGAGCAGTACTTC. Translated: CASRIGAIWYEQYF.

The gene calls are TRBV6-6 and TRBJ1-5; TRBD1 matches 9 bases. The CDR3 is 14 residues long. Germline loops: CDR1 MNHNY, CDR2 SVGAGI (reference sequence). V trimming: 4 bases; J trimming: 3 bases; junction bases outside the gene matches: 1. The CDR3 protein is CASSWDRDNQPQHF. The CDR3 DNA reads TGTGCCAGCAGTTGGGACAGGGACAATCAGCCCCAGCATTTT.

The CDR3 DNA reads as TGTGCCAGCAGCACGACAGGGGTGGATGGCTACACCTTC. It yields the protein CASSTTGVDGYTF. The V call is TRBV6-6, the J call TRBJ1-2; 8 bases are shared with TRBD1. Trimming removed 6 bases from V and 6 bases from J; junction bases left unmatched: 6. The germline V gene has CDR1 MNHNY and CDR2 SVGAGI (reference sequence). The CDR3 totals 13 residues.

This clone was counted only a few times. The chain joins TRBV6-5 to TRBJ2-7; D unclear. Germline V gives CDR1 MNHEY, CDR2 SVGAGI. The V end lost 5 bases, the J end lost 4 bases, and 15 bases lay between the germline ends. This CDR3 comprises 14 residues. The CDR3 DNA reads TGTGCCAGCAGTCTCACTCCCACAGCTTACGAGCAGTACTTC. Amino acid sequence: CASSLTPTAYEQYF.

The chain carries TRBV5-1 and TRBJ2-3; the D gene is possibly TRBD2 (6 bases). This CDR3 region has 15 residues. Germline V gene lookup returns CDR1 SGHRS and CDR2 YFSETQ. V shed 2 bases and J shed 0 bases, with 10 bases lying between them. CDR3 DNA: TGCGCCAGCAGCTTTGTAGCGGAGAGCACAGATACGCAGTATTTT. Amino acid sequence: CASSFVAESTDTQYF.

This clone was recorded many times. The chain combines TRBV2 with TRBJ1-5; 7 bases agree with TRBD1. The V gene end was trimmed by 7 bases and the J gene end by 1 base; junction bases not matched to a gene: 7. The CDR3 spans 15 residues. Germline CDR1 and CDR2: SNHLY and FYNNEI. This CDR3 is CASKGNRGSNQPQHF. In DNA, the CDR3 is TGTGCCAGCAAGGGAAACAGGGGAAGCAATCAGCCCCAGCATTTT.

The chain has TRBV28 and TRBJ2-2; 7 nucleotides align to TRBD2. This CDR3 spans 12 amino acids. V gave up 10 bases and J gave up 3 bases; unmatched junction bases: 2. In germline, CDR1 is MDHEN, CDR2 SYDVKM. The CDR3 coding sequence is TGTGCCATGCGGGAGCACACCGGGGAGCTGTTTTTT. Residues: CAMREHTGELFF.

The chain uses TRBV9 and TRBJ2-3; possible D gene TRBD2, 6 bases. Germline CDR1 is SGDLS and CDR2 is YYNGEE. V lost 3 bases and J lost 2, with 19 bases in between. CDR3 length equals 17 residues. This chain's CDR3 is CASSARREWGATDTQYF. CDR3 DNA: TGTGCCAGCAGCGCCCGGAGGGAGTGGGGAGCCACAGATACGCAGTATTTT. Combining the CDR3 with reference TRBV9 and TRBJ2-3 gives the whole variable domain DSGVTQTPKHLITATGQRVTLRCSPRSGDLSVYWYQQSLDQGLQFLIQYYNGEERAKGNILERFSAQQFPDLHSELNLSSLELGDSALYFCASSARREWGATDTQYFGPGTRLTVL.

The chain couples TRBV2 to TRBJ2-3; D gene ambiguous. CDR3 length: 15 amino acids. Trimming took off 6 bases at V and 3 bases at J, with 16 bases between the two ends. Looked up from germline, CDR1 is SNHLY and CDR2 is FYNNEI. The CDR3 bases are TGTGCCAGCAGGGCCGGAATCGGGTTAACAGATACGCAGTATTTT. Protein: CASRAGIGLTDTQYF. The full variable domain, with the rest looked up from reference TRBV2 and TRBJ2-3, is EPEVTQTPSHQVTQMGQEVILRCVPISNHLYFYWYRQILGQKVEFLVSFYNNEISEKSEIFDDQFSVERPDGSNFTLKIRSTKLEDSAMYFCASRAGIGLTDTQYFGPGTRLTVL.

The chain has TRBV7-9 and TRBJ2-7, with a possible D match to TRBD1 (5 bases). The CDR3 covers 12 residues. From germline, CDR1 is SEHNR and CDR2 FQNEAQ (reference sequence). Trimming took 5 bases from V and 6 from J, leaving 11 bases between them. CDR3: CASSPQAAEQYF. The CDR3 region has the DNA TGTGCCAGCAGCCCACAGGCGGCCGAGCAGTACTTC. The variable domain in full, with the rest retrieved from reference TRBV7-9 and TRBJ2-7, is DTGVSQNPRHKITKRGQNVTFRCDPISEHNRLYWYRQTLGQGPEFLTYFQNEAQLEKSRLLSDRFSAERPKGSFSTLEIQRTEQGDSAMYLCASSPQAAEQYFGPGTRLTVT.

The table lists this clone with a count of one. The chain employs TRBV5-7 and TRBJ2-5; TRBD2 matches 7 bases. TRBV5-7 falls under the ORF class, with uncertain function. V shed 0 bases and J 2 bases; nucleotides not matched to a gene: 7. This CDR3 spans 16 amino acids. This CDR3 reads CASSLGWGGTQETQYF. The CDR3 DNA sequence: TGTGCCAGCAGCTTGGGTTGGGGAGGGACTCAAGAGACCCAGTACTTC.

V is TRBV30 and J is TRBJ2-7; D unclear. V lost 5 bases and J 6 bases, leaving 11 bases between the germline ends. CDR3 size: 11 residues. Germline assignment: CDR1 GTSNPN and CDR2 SVGIG (reference sequence). CDR3 in amino acids: CAWEVIGEQYF. The CDR3 DNA reads TGTGCCTGGGAAGTGATCGGCGAGCAGTACTTC.

Of note for this clone: In the same sample, other DNA sequences code for this CDR3. The chain has TRBV18 and TRBJ1-1; perhaps TRBD1 as D (5 bases). CDR1 and CDR2 (germline): KGHSH, LQKENI. The CDR3 loop spans 13 amino acids. The germline V and J ends were trimmed by 5 bases and 0 bases, with 7 bases remaining between them. The CDR3 here is CASSDSLNTEAFF. The CDR3 DNA reads as TGTGCCAGCTCAGACAGCCTGAACACTGAAGCTTTCTTT.

A single count supports this clone. The chain combines TRBV2 with TRBJ1-5; 8 nucleotides match TRBD1. Per the germline V gene, CDR1 is SNHLY and CDR2 is FYNNEI. V shed 6 bases, J shed 6 bases, and the junction held 10 bases outside the gene matches. The CDR3 contains 15 residues. The CDR3 spells CASRDRESLRQPQHF. The CDR3 nucleotides are TGTGCCAGCAGGGACAGGGAGTCGCTGCGTCAGCCCCAGCATTTT.

There are a few counts of this clone. V gene TRBV27 combines with J gene TRBJ2-7; D is unclear. The V end was cut by 7 bases, the J end by 3 bases, with 13 bases between. Germline lookup yields CDR1 MNHEY and CDR2 SMNVEV (reference sequence). The length of the CDR3 is 13 residues. CDR3 DNA sequence: TGTGCCAGCACCCGCGGCGTTGACTACGAGCAGTACTTC. It codes for CASTRGVDYEQYF.

The chain has TRBV28 and TRBJ2-5; 8 nucleotides match TRBD2. CDR1 and CDR2 (germline): MDHEN, SYDVKM. Trimming removed 1 base from V and 12 bases from J; junction bases left unmatched: 4. This CDR3 spans 12 amino acids. CDR3 region: CASSLFGAGEYF. CDR3 bases: TGTGCCAGCAGTTTATTTGGAGCGGGGGAGTACTTC.

The J gene is TRBJ1-2, the V gene TRBV2; TRBD1 matches 8 bases. The CDR3 consists of 14 residues. Looked up from germline, CDR1 is SNHLY and CDR2 is FYNNEI. J gave up 3 bases and V 6 bases, and 6 bases lay outside the gene matches. The CDR3 coding sequence is TGTGCCAGCAGGGCCGGACAGGGCTACTATGGCTACACCTTC. This gives the protein CASRAGQGYYGYTF.

The chain is built from TRBV5-6 and TRBJ1-4; D gene uncertain. Germline V gene data show CDR1 as SGHDT and CDR2 as YYEEEE. CDR3 length equals 15 residues. The germline V and J ends were trimmed by 0 bases and 4 bases, with 10 bases remaining between them. This CDR3 reads CASSLVSGYNEKLFF. In DNA form, the CDR3 reads TGTGCCAGCAGCTTGGTGTCAGGATATAATGAAAAACTGTTTTTT.

V is TRBV7-3 and J is TRBJ1-6; D gene uncertain. Trimming removed 1 base at V and 10 bases at J, with 11 bases between. Germline lookup yields CDR1 SGHTA and CDR2 FQGTGA. CDR3 size: 14 residues. CDR3 loop: CASSLSGSLSPLHF. As DNA, the CDR3 is TGTGCCAGCAGCTTAAGCGGCAGCTTATCACCCCTCCACTTT.

V is TRBV18 and J is TRBJ2-5; D is perhaps TRBD2 (5 bases). V lost 2 bases and J 4 bases, leaving 11 bases between the germline ends. The CDR3 runs 14 residues. CDR1 KGHSH and CDR2 LQKENI come from the germline V gene. CDR3 region: CASSPIEGPETQYF. CDR3 sequence (DNA): TGTGCCAGCTCACCAATTGAGGGCCCAGAGACCCAGTACTTC.